The TCR beta chain under discussion was sequenced for a study of monozygotic twins with inflammatory bowel disease. Notes on the study in general: The co-twins with IBD showed lower TCRbeta diversity (inverse Simpson) than their healthy siblings. The authors found no support for a single strong IBD-associated signal or clonotype.

Comments on this clonotype: What it binds is not known.

Germline CDR1 is SGHAT and CDR2 is FQNNGV. This CDR3 is 14 amino acids long. For each CDR3 protein, TCRdb gives one entry from its re-call of the 5' RACE reads, without DNA. The sample table includes about 160,000 distinct CDR3 sequences. The V and J genes are TRBV11-2 and TRBJ1-1; the TCRdb D gene call, TRBD1, has no DNA to confirm it. The sequence derives from a human donor with ulcerative colitis or Crohn's disease, or a healthy co-twin of an affected twin (not recorded which). Sequenced material: blood. CDR3 sequence reads: CASSPRTYNTEAFF.